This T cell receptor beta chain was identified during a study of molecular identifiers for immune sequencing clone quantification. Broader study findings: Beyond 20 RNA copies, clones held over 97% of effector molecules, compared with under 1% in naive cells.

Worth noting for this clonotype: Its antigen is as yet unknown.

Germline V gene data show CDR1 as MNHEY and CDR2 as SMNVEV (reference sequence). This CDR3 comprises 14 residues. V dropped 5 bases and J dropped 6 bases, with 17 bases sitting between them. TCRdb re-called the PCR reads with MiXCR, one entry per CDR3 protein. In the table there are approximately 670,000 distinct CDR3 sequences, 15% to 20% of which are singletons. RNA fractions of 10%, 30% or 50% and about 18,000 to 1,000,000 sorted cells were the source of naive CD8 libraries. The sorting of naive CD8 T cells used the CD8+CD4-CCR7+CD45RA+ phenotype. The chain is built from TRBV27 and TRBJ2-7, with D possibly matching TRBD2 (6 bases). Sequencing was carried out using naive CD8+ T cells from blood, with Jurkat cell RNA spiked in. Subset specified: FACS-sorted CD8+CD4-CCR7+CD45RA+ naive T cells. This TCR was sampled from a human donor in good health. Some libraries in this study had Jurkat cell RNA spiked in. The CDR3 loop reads CASSPSLSGGEQYF. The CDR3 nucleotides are TGTGCCAGCAGTCCAAGTCTCTCCGGGGGCGAGCAGTACTTC.